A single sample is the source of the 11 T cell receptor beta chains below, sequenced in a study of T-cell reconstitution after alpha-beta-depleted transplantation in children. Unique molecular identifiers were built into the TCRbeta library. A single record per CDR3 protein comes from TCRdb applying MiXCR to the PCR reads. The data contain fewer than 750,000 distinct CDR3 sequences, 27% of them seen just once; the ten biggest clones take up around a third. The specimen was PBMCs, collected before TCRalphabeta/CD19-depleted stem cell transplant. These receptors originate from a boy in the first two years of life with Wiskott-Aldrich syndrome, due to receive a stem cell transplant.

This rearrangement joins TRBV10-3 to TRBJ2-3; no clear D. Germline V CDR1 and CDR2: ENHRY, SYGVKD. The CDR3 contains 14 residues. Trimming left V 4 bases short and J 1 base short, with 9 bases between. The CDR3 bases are TGTGCCATCAGTGGCGGAACCGGCACAGATACGCAGTATTTT. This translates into CAISGGTGTDTQYF.

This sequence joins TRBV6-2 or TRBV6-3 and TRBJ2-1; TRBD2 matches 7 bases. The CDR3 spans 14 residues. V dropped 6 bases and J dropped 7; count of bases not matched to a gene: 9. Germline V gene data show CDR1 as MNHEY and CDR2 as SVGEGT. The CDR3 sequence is CASRIRLAANEQFF. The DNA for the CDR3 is TGTGCCAGCAGGATAAGGCTAGCGGCGAATGAGCAGTTCTTC.

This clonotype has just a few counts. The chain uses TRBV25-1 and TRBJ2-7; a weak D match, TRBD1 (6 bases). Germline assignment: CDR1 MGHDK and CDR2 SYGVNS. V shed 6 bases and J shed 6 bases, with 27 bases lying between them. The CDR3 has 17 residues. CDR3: CASSFNLGQLTLGEQYF. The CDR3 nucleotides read TGTGCCAGCAGCTTCAACCTTGGACAGCTAACTCTAGGCGAGCAGTACTTC.

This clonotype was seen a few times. CDR3 sequence (DNA): TGTGCCAGCGGTCGACAGGGTGTTTTCACCGGGGAGCTGTTTTTT. Protein sequence: CASGRQGVFTGELFF. This chain links TRBV5-5 with TRBJ2-2, with TRBD1 identical over 7 bases. This CDR3 comprises 15 residues. The ends lost 7 bases at V and 4 bases at J; junction bases unmatched: 10. Per germline, CDR1 SGHKS and CDR2 YYEKEE (reference sequence).

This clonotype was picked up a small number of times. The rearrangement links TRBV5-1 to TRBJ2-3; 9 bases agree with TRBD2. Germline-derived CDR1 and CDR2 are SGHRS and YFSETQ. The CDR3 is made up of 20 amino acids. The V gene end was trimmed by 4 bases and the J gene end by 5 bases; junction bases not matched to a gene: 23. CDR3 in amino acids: CASSPLAGARKIGYRDTQYF. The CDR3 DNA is TGCGCCAGCAGCCCATTAGCGGGAGCGAGGAAGATCGGGTACAGAGATACGCAGTATTTT. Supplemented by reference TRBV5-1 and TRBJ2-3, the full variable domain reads KAGVTQTPRYLIKTRGQQVTLSCSPISGHRSVSWYQQTPGQGLQFLFEYFSETQRNKGNFPGRFSGRQFSNSRSEMNVSTLELGDSALYLCASSPLAGARKIGYRDTQYFGPGTRLTVL.

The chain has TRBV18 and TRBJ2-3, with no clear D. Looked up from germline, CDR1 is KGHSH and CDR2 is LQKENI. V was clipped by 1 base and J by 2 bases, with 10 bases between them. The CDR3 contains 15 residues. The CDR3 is CASSPLPANTDTQYF. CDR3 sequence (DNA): TGTGCCAGCTCACCACTCCCAGCCAACACAGATACGCAGTATTTT.

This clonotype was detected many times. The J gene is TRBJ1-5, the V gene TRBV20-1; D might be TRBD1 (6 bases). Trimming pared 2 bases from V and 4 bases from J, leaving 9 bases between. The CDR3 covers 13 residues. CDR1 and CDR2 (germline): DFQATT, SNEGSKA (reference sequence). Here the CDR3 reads CSARQGPNQPQHF. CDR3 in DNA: TGCAGTGCTAGACAGGGGCCGAATCAGCCCCAGCATTTT.

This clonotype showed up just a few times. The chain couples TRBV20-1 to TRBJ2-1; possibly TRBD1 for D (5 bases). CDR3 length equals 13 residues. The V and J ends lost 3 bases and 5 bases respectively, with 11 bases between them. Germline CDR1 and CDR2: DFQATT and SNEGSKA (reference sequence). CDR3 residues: CSASPPGNNEQFF. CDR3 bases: TGCAGTGCTAGCCCGCCAGGGAACAATGAGCAGTTCTTC.

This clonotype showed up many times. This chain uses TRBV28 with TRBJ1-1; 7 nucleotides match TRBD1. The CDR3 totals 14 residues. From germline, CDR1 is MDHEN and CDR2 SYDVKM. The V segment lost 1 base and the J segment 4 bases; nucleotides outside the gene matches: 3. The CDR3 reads CASSLSPGGTEAFF. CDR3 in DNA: TGTGCCAGCAGTTTATCCCCAGGGGGCACTGAAGCTTTCTTT.

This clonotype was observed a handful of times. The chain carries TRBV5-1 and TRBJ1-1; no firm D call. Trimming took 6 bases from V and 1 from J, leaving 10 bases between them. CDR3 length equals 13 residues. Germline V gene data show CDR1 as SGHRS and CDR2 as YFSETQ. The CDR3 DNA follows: TGCGCCAGCACTGCAAACACGAACACTGAAGCTTTCTTT. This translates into CASTANTNTEAFF.

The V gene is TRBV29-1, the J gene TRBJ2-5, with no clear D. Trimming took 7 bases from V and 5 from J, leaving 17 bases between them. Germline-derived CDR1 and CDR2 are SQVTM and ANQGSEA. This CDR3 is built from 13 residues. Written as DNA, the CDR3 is TGCAGCGCAAGACACCCCCTTGTTGAGACCCAGTACTTC. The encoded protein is CSARHPLVETQYF.